Listed below are T cell receptor beta chains from one sample, sequenced in a study of vaccination and CD4 T cells after COVID-19. TCRdb itself ran the PCR reads through MiXCR, one entry per CDR3 protein. Of 3,000 to 3,500 distinct CDR3 sequences listed, less than 25% are singletons. No antigen has been assigned to these receptors. Sequencing was performed on CD4+ T cells from blood, cultured in vitro. These receptor sequences come from a human donor in good health. CDR3s include the opening cysteine and the closing phenylalanine or tryptophan. A D gene is named only where the DNA matches it firmly. Expanded clones get a size class; other rows say once, few or many, or leave the size out.

V	D	J	size	DNA	CDR3
TRBV27	TRBD2	TRBJ2-3	-	TGTGCCAGCAGTTTTCGGCGGGAGGGTTTTTATACGCAGTATTTT	CASSFRREGFYTQYF
TRBV4-2	TRBD2	TRBJ2-2	-	TGTGCCAGCAGCCAACAAGCGGGGACGAACACCGGGGAGCTGTTTTTT	CASSQQAGTNTGELFF
TRBV3-1	-	TRBJ2-5	-	TGTGCCAGCAGCCACTCCTCACAGGGACAAGAGACCCAGTACTTC	CASSHSSQGQETQYF
TRBV20-1	-	TRBJ1-6	large	TGCAGTGCTAGAGGGGGCGCCGATTCACCCCTCCACTTT	CSARGGADSPLHF
TRBV6-5	-	TRBJ2-1	few	TGTGCCAGCAGTTACTCCGGCGGTGAGCAGTTCTTC	CASSYSGGEQFF
TRBV5-1	TRBD1	TRBJ1-5	few	TGCGCCAGCAGCTTTACAGGGGGCAATCAGCCCCAGCATTTT	CASSFTGGNQPQHF
TRBV6-1	TRBD1	TRBJ1-2	-	TGTGCCAGCAGTGAGGGACAGGGAGTCAGTGGCTACACCTTC	CASSEGQGVSGYTF
TRBV9	TRBD1	TRBJ2-7	-	TGTGCCAGCAGCGCAGCCGGGACAGGGCGATACGAGCAGTACTTC	CASSAAGTGRYEQYF
TRBV5-4	TRBD2	TRBJ2-5	hyperexpanded	TGTGCCAGCAGCTTGGTTCTAGCGGGTCAAGAGACCCAGTACTTC	CASSLVLAGQETQYF
TRBV7-9	-	TRBJ2-2	-	TGTGCCAGCAGCAACCAACCTCGAGGCACCGGGGAGCTGTTTTTT	CASSNQPRGTGELFF
TRBV7-9	-	TRBJ2-6	few	TGTGCCAGCAGCTTCGGAGGGGCCAACGTCCTGACTTTC	CASSFGGANVLTF
TRBV2	-	TRBJ1-3	-	TGTGCCAGCAGGGAAGGAGAAAACACCATATATTTT	CASREGENTIYF
TRBV7-9	TRBD1	TRBJ1-1	-	TGTGCCAGCACAATAGGCGCAGGGACAGCTGAAGCTTTCTTT	CASTIGAGTAEAFF
TRBV12-3/TRBV12-4	-	TRBJ1-1	once	TGTGCCAGCACTATGGAGGTTCTGAACACTGAAGCTTTCTTT	CASTMEVLNTEAFF
TRBV19	-	TRBJ1-6	few	TGTGCCAGTAGTATTAGGTCGAGCTCCTATAATTCACCCCTCCACTTT	CASSIRSSSYNSPLHF
TRBV29-1	-	TRBJ2-3	-	TGCAGCGTCTCGACGGGTGGGGATACGCAGTATTTT	CSVSTGGDTQYF
TRBV28	-	TRBJ1-2	-	TGTGCCAGCAGTTTATATCGGGGGGTCAATGGCTACACCTTC	CASSLYRGVNGYTF
TRBV10-3	-	TRBJ2-7	few	TGTGCCATCAGTGAGTCTGTGGATTATTACGAGCAGTACTTC	CAISESVDYYEQYF
TRBV19	TRBD1	TRBJ2-2	few	TGTGCCAGTAGCCTCGGGACAGGGGGTTTCTTGGGGCTGTTTTTT	CASSLGTGGFLGLFF
TRBV2	TRBD2	TRBJ2-1	-	TGTGCCAGCAGTGTGGGACTAGCGGGAGACGATGAGCAGTTCTTC	CASSVGLAGDDEQFF
TRBV4-3	-	TRBJ2-5	-	TGCGCCAGCAGCCAAGATATGGGCGGCCAGACCCAGTACTTC	CASSQDMGGQTQYF
TRBV20-1	TRBD1	TRBJ2-3	-	TGCAGTGCTAGAGATCTCTATAGCGAGGGGGCCACAGATACGCAGTATTTT	CSARDLYSEGATDTQYF
TRBV20-1	-	TRBJ2-1	-	TGCAGTGCTAGAGACCTAGGCTCCTACAATGAGCAGTTCTTC	CSARDLGSYNEQFF
TRBV7-3	-	TRBJ1-2	few	TGTGCCAGCAGCTTATCTCCGCAGAACTATGGCTACACCTTC	CASSLSPQNYGYTF
TRBV6-5	-	TRBJ1-2	few	TGTGCCAGCAGTTATCAACAGGGATACGATGGCTACACCTTC	CASSYQQGYDGYTF
TRBV19	-	TRBJ2-1	-	TGTGCCAGTAGTTTGAGGATAAATGAGCAGTTCTTC	CASSLRINEQFF
TRBV6-1	TRBD2	TRBJ2-2	few	TGTGCCAGCCGATGGGGCGGGGGGGTTACCGGGGAGCTGTTTTTT	CASRWGGGVTGELFF
TRBV28	TRBD1	TRBJ1-5	-	TGTACCAGCAGTCTAAACCCCGGGACAGGGGCCAATCAGCCCCAGCATTTT	CTSSLNPGTGANQPQHF
TRBV20-1	-	TRBJ1-5	medium-sized	TGCAGTGCTAGAACCCGGGGAGTTGGGCAGCCCCAGCATTTT	CSARTRGVGQPQHF
TRBV7-9	-	TRBJ1-6	few	TGTGCCAGCAGCCACCTAGAAAGTTCACCCCTCCACTTT	CASSHLESSPLHF
TRBV24-1	-	TRBJ2-3	-	TGTGCCACCAGTGAGTTTAACACAGATACGCAGTATTTT	CATSEFNTDTQYF
TRBV5-4	-	TRBJ1-1	few	TGTGCCAGCAGATCCGACCCGAACACTGAAGCTTTCTTT	CASRSDPNTEAFF
TRBV10-2	-	TRBJ1-2	few	TGCGCCAGCAGTGAGGGGGGTGGCTACACCTTC	CASSEGGGYTF
TRBV28	-	TRBJ1-4	-	TGTGCCAGCAGTTTATTGGAGAGGGGGTATCGGGAAAAACTGTTTTTT	CASSLLERGYREKLFF
TRBV7-2	-	TRBJ2-6	-	TGTGCCAGCAGCTTGTTAACGGGGTTTAGCTCTGGGGCCAACGTCCTGACTTTC	CASSLLTGFSSGANVLTF
TRBV24-1	-	TRBJ1-4	few	TGTGCCACCAGTGATCCCGGGACGGCGGGAGAAAAACTGTTTTTT	CATSDPGTAGEKLFF
TRBV20-1	-	TRBJ1-5	medium-sized	TGCAGTGCTAGAGATAAAGGGACTCAGCCCCAGCATTTT	CSARDKGTQPQHF
TRBV20-1	TRBD1	TRBJ2-7	-	TGCAGTGCTAGAGAGGGGACAGGGCTCTACGAGCAGTACTTC	CSAREGTGLYEQYF
TRBV12-3/TRBV12-4	-	TRBJ1-2	few	TGTGCCAGCAGGCCCGGGGGGGACGGAATGGGGGGCTACACCTTC	CASRPGGDGMGGYTF
TRBV18	TRBD1	TRBJ1-2	-	TGTGCCAGCTCACCGGCCCGGACAGGGGGTAACTATGGCTACACCTTC	CASSPARTGGNYGYTF